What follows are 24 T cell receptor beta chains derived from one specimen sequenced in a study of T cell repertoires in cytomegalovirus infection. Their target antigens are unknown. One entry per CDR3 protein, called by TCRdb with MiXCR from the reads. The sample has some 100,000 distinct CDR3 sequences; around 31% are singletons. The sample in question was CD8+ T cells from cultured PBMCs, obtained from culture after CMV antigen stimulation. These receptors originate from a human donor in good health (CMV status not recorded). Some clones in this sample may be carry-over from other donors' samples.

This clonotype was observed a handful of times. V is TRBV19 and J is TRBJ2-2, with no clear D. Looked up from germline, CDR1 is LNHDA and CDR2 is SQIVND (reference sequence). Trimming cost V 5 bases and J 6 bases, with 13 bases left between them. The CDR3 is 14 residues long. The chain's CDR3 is CASSPHAIAGELFF. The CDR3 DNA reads TGTGCCAGTAGTCCTCACGCAATAGCCGGGGAGCTGTTTTTT.

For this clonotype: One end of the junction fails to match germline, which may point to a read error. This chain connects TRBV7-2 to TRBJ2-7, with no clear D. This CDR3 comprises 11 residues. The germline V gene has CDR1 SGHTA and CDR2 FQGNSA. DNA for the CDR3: TGTGTCAGCAGCTCCCGTTTGTACCTCCGCTTC. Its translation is CVSSSRLYLRF.

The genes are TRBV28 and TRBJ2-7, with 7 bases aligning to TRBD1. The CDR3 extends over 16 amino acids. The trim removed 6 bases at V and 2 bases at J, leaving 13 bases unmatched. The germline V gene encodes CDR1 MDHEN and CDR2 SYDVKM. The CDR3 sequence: CASRPSDRSLPYEQYF. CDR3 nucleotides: TGTGCCAGCAGACCATCGGACAGGAGCCTACCCTACGAGCAGTACTTC.

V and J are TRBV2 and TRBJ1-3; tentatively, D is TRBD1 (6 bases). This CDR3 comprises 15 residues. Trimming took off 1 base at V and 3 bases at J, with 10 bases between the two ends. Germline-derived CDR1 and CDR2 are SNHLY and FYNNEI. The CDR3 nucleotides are TGTGCCAGCAGTGAAGGACAGGCGAGTGGAAACACCATATATTTT. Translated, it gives CASSEGQASGNTIYF.

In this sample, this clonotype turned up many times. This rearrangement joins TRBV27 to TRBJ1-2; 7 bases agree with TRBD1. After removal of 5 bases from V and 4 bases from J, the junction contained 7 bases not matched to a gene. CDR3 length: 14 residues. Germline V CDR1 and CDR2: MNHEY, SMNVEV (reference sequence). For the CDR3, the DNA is TGTGCCAGCAGTGCACAGGGGTTTGGCTATGGCTACACCTTC. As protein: CASSAQGFGYGYTF.

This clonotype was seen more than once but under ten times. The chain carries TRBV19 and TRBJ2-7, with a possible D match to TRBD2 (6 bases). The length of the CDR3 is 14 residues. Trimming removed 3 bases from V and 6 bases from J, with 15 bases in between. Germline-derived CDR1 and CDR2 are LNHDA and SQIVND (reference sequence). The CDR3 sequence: CASSMAGGAGEQYF. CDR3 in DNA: TGTGCCAGTAGTATGGCCGGAGGGGCGGGCGAGCAGTACTTC.

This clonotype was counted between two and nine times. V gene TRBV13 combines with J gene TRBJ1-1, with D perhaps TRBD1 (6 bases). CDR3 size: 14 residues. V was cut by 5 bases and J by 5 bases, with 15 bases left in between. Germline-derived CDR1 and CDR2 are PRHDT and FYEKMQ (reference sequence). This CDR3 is CASSPPPTGTEAFF. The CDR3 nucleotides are TGTGCCAGCAGCCCCCCCCCGACAGGAACTGAAGCTTTCTTT.

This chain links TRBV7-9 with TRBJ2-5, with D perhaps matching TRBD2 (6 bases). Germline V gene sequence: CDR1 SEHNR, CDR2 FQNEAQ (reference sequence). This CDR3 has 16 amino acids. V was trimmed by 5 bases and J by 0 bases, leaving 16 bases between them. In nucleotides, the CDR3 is TGTGCCAGCAGCGGGGGGATGGCACTCTACCAAGAGACCCAGTACTTC. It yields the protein CASSGGMALYQETQYF.

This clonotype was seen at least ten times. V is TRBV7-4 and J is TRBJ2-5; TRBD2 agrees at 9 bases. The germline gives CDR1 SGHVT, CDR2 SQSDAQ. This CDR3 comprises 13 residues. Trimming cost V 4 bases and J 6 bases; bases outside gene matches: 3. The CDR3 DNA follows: TGTGCCAGCAGCTCAAGCGGGGGGAAGACCCAGTACTTC. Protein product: CASSSSGGKTQYF.

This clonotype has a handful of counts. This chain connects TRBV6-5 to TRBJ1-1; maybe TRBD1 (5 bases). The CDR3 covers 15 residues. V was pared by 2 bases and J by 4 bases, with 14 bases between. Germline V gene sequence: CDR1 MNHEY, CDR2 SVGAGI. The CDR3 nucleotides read TGTGCCAGCAGTTACCTAAAAGGGGTGCCCACTGAAGCTTTCTTT. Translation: CASSYLKGVPTEAFF.

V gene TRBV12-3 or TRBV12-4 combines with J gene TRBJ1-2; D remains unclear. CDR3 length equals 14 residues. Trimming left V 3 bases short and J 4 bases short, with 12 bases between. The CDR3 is CASSLSIGGYGYTF. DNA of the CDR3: TGTGCCAGCAGTTTGTCGATCGGCGGCTATGGCTACACCTTC.

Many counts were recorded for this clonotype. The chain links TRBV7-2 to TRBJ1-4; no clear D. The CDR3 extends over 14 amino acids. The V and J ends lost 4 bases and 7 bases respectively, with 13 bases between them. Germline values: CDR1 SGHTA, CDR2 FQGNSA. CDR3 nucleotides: TGTGCCAGCAGCTACCCATTGGGGAGTGAAAAACTGTTTTTT. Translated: CASSYPLGSEKLFF.

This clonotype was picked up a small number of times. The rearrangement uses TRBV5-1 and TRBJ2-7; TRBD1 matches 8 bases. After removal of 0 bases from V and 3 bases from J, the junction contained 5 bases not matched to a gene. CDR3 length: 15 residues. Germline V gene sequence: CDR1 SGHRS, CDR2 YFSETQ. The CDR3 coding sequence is TGCGCCAGCAGCTTGGCCCCGGGACAGGTCTACGAGCAGTACTTC. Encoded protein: CASSLAPGQVYEQYF.

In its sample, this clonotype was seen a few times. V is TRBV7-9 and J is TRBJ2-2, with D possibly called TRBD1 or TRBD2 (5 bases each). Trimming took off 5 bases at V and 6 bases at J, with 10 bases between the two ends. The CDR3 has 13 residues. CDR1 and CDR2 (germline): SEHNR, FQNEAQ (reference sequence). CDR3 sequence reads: CASSPMGAGELFF. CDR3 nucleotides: TGTGCCAGCAGCCCTATGGGGGCCGGGGAGCTGTTTTTT.

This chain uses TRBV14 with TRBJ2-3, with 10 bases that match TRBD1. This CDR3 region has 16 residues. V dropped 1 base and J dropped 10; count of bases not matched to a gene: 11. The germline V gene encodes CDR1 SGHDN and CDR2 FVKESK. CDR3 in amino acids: CASSQVSGQGYHAQYF. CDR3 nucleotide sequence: TGTGCCAGCAGCCAAGTTTCGGGACAGGGGTACCACGCGCAGTATTTT.

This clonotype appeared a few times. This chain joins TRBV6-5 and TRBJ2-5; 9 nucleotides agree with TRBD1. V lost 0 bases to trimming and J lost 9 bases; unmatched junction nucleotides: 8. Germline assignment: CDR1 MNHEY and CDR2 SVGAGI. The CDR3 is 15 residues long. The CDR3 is CASSYSTTGGVAQYF. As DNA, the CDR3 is TGTGCCAGCAGTTACTCGACGACAGGGGGAGTTGCCCAGTACTTC.

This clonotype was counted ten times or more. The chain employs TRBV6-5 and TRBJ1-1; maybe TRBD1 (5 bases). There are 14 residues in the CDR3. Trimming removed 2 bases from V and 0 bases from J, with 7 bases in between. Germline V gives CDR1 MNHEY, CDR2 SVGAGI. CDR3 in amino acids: CASSYQGLNTEAFF. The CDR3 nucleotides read TGTGCCAGCAGTTACCAGGGCCTGAACACTGAAGCTTTCTTT.

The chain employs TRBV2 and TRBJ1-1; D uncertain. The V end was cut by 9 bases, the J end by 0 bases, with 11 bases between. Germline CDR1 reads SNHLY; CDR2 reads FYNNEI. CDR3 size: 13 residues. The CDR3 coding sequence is TGTGCCAGTATCTGGCGTATGAACACTGAAGCTTTCTTT. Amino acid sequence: CASIWRMNTEAFF.

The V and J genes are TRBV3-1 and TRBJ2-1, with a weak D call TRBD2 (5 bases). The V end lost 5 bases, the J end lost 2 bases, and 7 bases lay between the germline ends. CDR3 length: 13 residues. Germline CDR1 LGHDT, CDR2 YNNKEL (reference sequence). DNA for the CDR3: TGTGCCAGCAGCGAAGCGGCCTACAATGAGCAGTTCTTC. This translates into CASSEAAYNEQFF.

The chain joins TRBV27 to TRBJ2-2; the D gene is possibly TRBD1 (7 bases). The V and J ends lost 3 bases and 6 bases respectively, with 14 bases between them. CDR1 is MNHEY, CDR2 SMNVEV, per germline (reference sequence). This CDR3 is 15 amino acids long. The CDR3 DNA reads TGTGCCAGCAGTTTGTGGCAGGGGGGATCCGGGGAGCTGTTTTTT. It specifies CASSLWQGGSGELFF.

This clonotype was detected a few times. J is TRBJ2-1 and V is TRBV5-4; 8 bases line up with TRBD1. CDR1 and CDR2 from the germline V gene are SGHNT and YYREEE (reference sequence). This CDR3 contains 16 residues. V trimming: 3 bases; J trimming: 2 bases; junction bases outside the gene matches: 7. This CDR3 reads CASSWGQEGPYNEQFF. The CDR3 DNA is TGTGCCAGCAGCTGGGGACAGGAGGGTCCCTACAATGAGCAGTTCTTC.

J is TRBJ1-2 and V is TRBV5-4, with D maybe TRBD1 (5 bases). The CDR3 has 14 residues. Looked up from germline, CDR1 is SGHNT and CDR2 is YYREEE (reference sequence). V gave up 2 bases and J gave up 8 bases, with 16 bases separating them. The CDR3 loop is CASSFQGAFEGYTF. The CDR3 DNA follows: TGTGCCAGCAGCTTTCAAGGGGCGTTCGAAGGCTACACCTTC. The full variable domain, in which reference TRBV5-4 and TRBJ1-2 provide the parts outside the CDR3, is ETGVTQSPTHLIKTRGQQVTLRCSSQSGHNTVSWYQQALGQGPQFIFQYYREEENGRGNFPPRFSGLQFPNYSSELNVNALELDDSALYLCASSFQGAFEGYTFGSGTRLTVV.

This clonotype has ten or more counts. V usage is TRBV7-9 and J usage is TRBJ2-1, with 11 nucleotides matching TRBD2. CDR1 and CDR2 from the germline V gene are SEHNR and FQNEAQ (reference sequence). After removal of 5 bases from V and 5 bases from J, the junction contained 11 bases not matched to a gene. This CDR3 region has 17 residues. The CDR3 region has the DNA TGTGCCAGCAGCCCGGGACTAGCGGTGCCGGCTGACAATGAGCAGTTCTTC. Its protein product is CASSPGLAVPADNEQFF.

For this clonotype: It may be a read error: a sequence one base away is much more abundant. CDR3 nucleotide sequence: TGTGCCAGGAGCTTAGAGGTGGGGTTTCAGCCCCAGCATTTT. Amino acids: CARSLEVGFQPQHF. V and J are TRBV7-8 and TRBJ1-5; D is unclear. Germline V gene data show CDR1 as SGHVS and CDR2 as FQNEAQ. There are 14 residues in the CDR3.